These 5 T cell receptor beta chains share one sample of origin, sequenced in a study of T cells in Graves' hyperthyroidism and ophthalmopathy. The TCR beta CDR3 regions underwent amplification using RNA transcripts as the source. HTBI primers were the set used in a first-round RT-PCR of the TCR CDR3. TCRdb recomputed calls from the multiplex PCR reads with MiXCR, one row per CDR3 protein. The sample holds around 300,000 distinct CDR3 sequences, approximately 15% seen once. Sample: blood. All receptors derive from a woman in her 30s with Graves' hyperthyroidism.

This clonotype was seen more than once but under ten times. A junction end diverges from the germline sequence, so it may reflect a read error. This chain links TRBV2 with TRBJ2-1; TRBD2 matches at 10 bases. Germline loops: CDR1 SNHLY, CDR2 FYNNEI. This CDR3 region has 13 residues. CDR3 sequence reads: CASSEPGTSETLF. The CDR3 nucleotides are TGTGCCAGCAGTGAACCCGGGACTAGCGAAACCCTCTTC.

This clonotype has just a few counts. The V and J genes are TRBV3-1 and TRBJ1-2; 7 nucleotides match TRBD1. CDR3 length: 15 residues. Germline V gene lookup returns CDR1 LGHDT and CDR2 YNNKEL (reference sequence). After removal of 4 bases from V and 5 bases from J, the junction contained 10 bases not matched to a gene. Here the CDR3 DNA reads TGTGCCAGCAGCCCCCGGGGACAACAGGGGTATGGCTACACCTTC. Translating gives CASSPRGQQGYGYTF.

The chain employs TRBV5-1 and TRBJ2-7; the D gene is possibly TRBD1 (6 bases). The CDR3 has 14 amino acids. V lost 0 bases, J lost 3 bases, and 10 bases lay in between. Germline V gene lookup returns CDR1 SGHRS and CDR2 YFSETQ. This CDR3 reads CASSLEGTIYEQYF. The CDR3, as DNA: TGCGCCAGCAGCTTGGAGGGGACAATCTACGAGCAGTACTTC.

This clonotype has at least ten counts. The rearrangement uses TRBV28 and TRBJ2-3, with D unresolved. The germline V gene has CDR1 MDHEN and CDR2 SYDVKM. The ends were cut back, 3 bases at V and 6 bases at J, with 7 bases in the middle. The CDR3 is made up of 12 amino acids. This chain's CDR3 is CASSFLADTQYF. The DNA of the CDR3 is TGTGCCAGCAGTTTTCTCGCGGATACGCAGTATTTT.

The genes are TRBV19 and TRBJ2-2; D not resolved. Germline V gives CDR1 LNHDA, CDR2 SQIVND (reference sequence). V was pared by 4 bases and J by 0 bases, with 9 bases between. The CDR3 length is 15 residues. CDR3 DNA sequence: TGTGCCAGTAGTACTTTAGTCACGAACACCGGGGAGCTGTTTTTT. Its protein product is CASSTLVTNTGELFF.